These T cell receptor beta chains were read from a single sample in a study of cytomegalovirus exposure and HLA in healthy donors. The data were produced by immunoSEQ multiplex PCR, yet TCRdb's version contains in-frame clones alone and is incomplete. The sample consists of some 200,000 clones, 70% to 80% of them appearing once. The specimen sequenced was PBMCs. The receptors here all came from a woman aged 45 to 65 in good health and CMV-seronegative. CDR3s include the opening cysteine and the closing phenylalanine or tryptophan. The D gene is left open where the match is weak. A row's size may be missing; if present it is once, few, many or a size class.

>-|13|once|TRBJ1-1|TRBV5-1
TGCGCCAGCAGCTTGTTACAGAACACTGAAGCTTTCTTT
CASSLLQNTEAFF
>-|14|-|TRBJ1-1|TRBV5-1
TGCGCCAGCAGCTTGGACAATCGTAACACTGAAGCTTTCTTT
CASSLDNRNTEAFF
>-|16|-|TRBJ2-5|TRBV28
TGTGCCAGCAGTTTTCGGGACTTATCAACAAGGGAGACCCAGTACTTC
CASSFRDLSTRETQYF
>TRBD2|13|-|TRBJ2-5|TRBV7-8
TGTGCCAGCAGCTACGGGGGGTCCGAGACCCAGTACTTC
CASSYGGSETQYF
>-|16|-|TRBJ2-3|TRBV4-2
TGTGCCAGCAGCCAAGAGGGGGGGGCCGGCACAGATACGCAGTATTTT
CASSQEGGAGTDTQYF
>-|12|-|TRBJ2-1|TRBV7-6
TGTGCCAGCAGTCACAGTGGAACTGAGCAGTTCTTC
CASSHSGTEQFF
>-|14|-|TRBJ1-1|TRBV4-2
TGTGCCAGCAGCCAAGATCCGGGGAACACTGAAGCTTTCTTT
CASSQDPGNTEAFF
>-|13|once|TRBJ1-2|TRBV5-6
TGTGCCAGCAGATATGGACATGACTATGGCTACACCTTC
CASRYGHDYGYTF
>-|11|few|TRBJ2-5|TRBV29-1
TGCAGTTACCACAGGGAAGAGACCCAGTACTTC
CSYHREETQYF
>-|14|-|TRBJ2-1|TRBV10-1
TGCGCCAGCAGTGCGGGTGAGAGAGACAATGAGCAGTTCTTC
CASSAGERDNEQFF
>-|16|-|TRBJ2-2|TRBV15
TGTGCCACCAGCAGAGGGGGGGTTCCGAACACCGGGGAGCTGTTTTTT
CATSRGGVPNTGELFF
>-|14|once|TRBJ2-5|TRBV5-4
TGTGCCAGCAGCTTGCTTACTAGCCCTGAGACCCAGTACTTC
CASSLLTSPETQYF
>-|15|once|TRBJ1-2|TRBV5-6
TGTGCCAGCAGCTTGGTCGGCAGGGCGAACCTTGGCTACACCTTC
CASSLVGRANLGYTF
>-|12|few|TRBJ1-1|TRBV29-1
TGCAGCGGCAGGGATCCGGGCACTGAAGCTTTCTTT
CSGRDPGTEAFF
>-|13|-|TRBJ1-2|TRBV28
TGTGCCAGCAGTTCTCTGGGGCCTTATGGCTACACCTTC
CASSSLGPYGYTF
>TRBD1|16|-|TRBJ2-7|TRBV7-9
TGTGCCAGCAGCTCCGGAGTGACAGGGATCTCCTACGAGCAGTACTTC
CASSSGVTGISYEQYF
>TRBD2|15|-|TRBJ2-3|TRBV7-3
TGTGCCAGCAGCTTAAGTGCGGGAGCGGTAGATACGCAGTATTTT
CASSLSAGAVDTQYF
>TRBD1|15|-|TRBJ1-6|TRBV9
TGTGCCAGCAGCGCGGGACAGGATTATAATTCACCCCTCCACTTT
CASSAGQDYNSPLHF
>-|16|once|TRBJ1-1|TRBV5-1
TGCGCCAGCACCCCAAGAGAGGCCGGGGAGGCCACTGAAGCTTTCTTT
CASTPREAGEATEAFF
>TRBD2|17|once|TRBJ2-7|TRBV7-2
TGTGCCAGCACCCGAGGCGTAGCGGGAGGACTAGGAAACGGGCAGTACTTC
CASTRGVAGGLGNGQYF
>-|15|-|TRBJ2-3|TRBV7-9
TGTGCCAGCAGCTTAGCGGGGCAGATGGCAGATACGCAGTATTTT
CASSLAGQMADTQYF
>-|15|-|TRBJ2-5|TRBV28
TGTGCCAGCAGTCCGACGTTTGTGGGAGTAGAGACCCAGTACTTC
CASSPTFVGVETQYF
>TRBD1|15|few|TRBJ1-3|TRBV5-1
TGCGCCAGCAGCTTGGGGGACAGCTCTGGAAACACCATATATTTT
CASSLGDSSGNTIYF
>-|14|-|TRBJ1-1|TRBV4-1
TGCGCCAGCAGCCAAACTTTGCGGGGGACTGAAGCTTTCTTT
CASSQTLRGTEAFF
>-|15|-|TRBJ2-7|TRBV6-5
TGTGCCAGCAGTTCCCTGCCGTCAGGGGTCTGGGAGCAGTACTTC
CASSSLPSGVWEQYF
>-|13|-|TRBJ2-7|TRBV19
TGTGCCAGTAGTACGTCGCGGACACGCGAGCAGTACTTC
CASSTSRTREQYF
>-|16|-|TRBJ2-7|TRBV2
TGTGCCAGCAGTGGCGGGACAGTCTATGGAGTCTACGAGCAGTACTTC
CASSGGTVYGVYEQYF
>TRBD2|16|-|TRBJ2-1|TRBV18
TGTGCCAGCTCACCCGTTACTAGCGTGGAGGGCAATGAGCAGTTCTTC
CASSPVTSVEGNEQFF
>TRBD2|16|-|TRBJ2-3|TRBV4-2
TGTGCCAGCAGCCAAAAACTAGCGGGAGACACAGATACGCAGTATTTT
CASSQKLAGDTDTQYF
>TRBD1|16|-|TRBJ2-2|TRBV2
TGTGCCAGCAGTGAAAGGGGGACAGGGGGGACCGGGGAGCTGTTTTTT
CASSERGTGGTGELFF
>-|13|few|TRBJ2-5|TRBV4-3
TGCGCCAGCAGCCAAGGGTTCGGGGAGACCCAGTACTTC
CASSQGFGETQYF
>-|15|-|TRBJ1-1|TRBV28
TGTGCCAGCAGTTTATCCGCAGGGCGGAACACTGAAGCTTTCTTT
CASSLSAGRNTEAFF
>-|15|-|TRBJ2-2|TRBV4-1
TGCGCCAGCACCCTCCGGGTCGCGAACACCGGGGAGCTGTTTTTT
CASTLRVANTGELFF
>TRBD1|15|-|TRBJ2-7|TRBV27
TGTGCCAGCAGTTTTGGCGGGACAGGGATGCTCGAGCAGTACTTC
CASSFGGTGMLEQYF
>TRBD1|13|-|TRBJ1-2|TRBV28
TGTGCCAGCAGTTCCCGGACAGGGGATGGCTACACCTTC
CASSSRTGDGYTF
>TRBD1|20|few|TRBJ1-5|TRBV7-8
TGTGCCAGCAGCTTATATCCTGGGACAGGGGCCGCTTATAGCAATCAGCCCCAGCATTTT
CASSLYPGTGAAYSNQPQHF
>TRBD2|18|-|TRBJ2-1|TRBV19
TGTGCCAGTAGTTCGGGACTAGCGGGCTCGCGGGGAGGGAATGAGCAGTTCTTC
CASSSGLAGSRGGNEQFF
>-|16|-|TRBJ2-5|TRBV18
TGTGCCAGCTCACCACTGGTAGGGGTGGGACAAGAGACCCAGTACTTC
CASSPLVGVGQETQYF
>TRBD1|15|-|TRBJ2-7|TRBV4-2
TGTGCCAGCAGCCAAGTTGGGACAGGGGGCGACGAGCAGTACTTC
CASSQVGTGGDEQYF
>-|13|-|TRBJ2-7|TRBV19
TGTGCCAGTAGTACCGGACAGCTCTACGAGCAGTACTTC
CASSTGQLYEQYF
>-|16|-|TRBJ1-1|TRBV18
TGTGCCAGCTCACCACGAGAAAGAGGTCTGAACACTGAAGCTTTCTTT
CASSPRERGLNTEAFF
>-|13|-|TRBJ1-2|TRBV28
TGTGCCAGCACCCTAAGGGTCGGGGGAGGCTACACCTTC
CASTLRVGGGYTF
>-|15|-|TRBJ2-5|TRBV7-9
TGTTCCAGCAGCTTAGCGCTCGGGGTACAAGAGACCCAGTACTTC
CSSSLALGVQETQYF
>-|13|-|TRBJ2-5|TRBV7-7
TGTGCCAGCAGCCAGGACAGTCAAGAGACCCAGTACTTC
CASSQDSQETQYF
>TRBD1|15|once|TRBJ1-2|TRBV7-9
TGTGCCAGCAGCACGGAGGAGGGGGCCCTTGACGGCTACACCTTC
CASSTEEGALDGYTF
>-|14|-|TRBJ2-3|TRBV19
TGTGCCAGTAGTATTGGAGAAACCGCAGATACGCAGTATTTT
CASSIGETADTQYF
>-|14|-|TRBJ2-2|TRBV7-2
TGTGCCAGCAGCCAAGGGGGATACACCGGGGAGCTGTTTTTT
CASSQGGYTGELFF
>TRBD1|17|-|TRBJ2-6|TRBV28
TGTGCCAGCAGTTTTCCCCAGGGGGCGCGTGGGGCCAACGTCCTGACTTTC
CASSFPQGARGANVLTF
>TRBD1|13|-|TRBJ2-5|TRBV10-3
TGTGCCACCGGGACAGGGACGGAAGAGACCCAGTACTTC
CATGTGTEETQYF
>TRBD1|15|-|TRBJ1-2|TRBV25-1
TGTGCCAGCAGTGAATATAACGACAGGGACTATGGCTACACCTTC
CASSEYNDRDYGYTF
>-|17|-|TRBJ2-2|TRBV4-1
TGCGCCAGCAGCCAAGATTACAACCTCTTGAACACCGGGGAGCTGTTTTTT
CASSQDYNLLNTGELFF
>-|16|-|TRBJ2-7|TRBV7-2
TGTGCCAGCAGCTCCATCACTTCGACAGGAAGATACGAGCAGTACTTC
CASSSITSTGRYEQYF
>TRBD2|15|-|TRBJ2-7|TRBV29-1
TGCAGCGTTGAGTTCCTGACTAGCGGAACCTACGAGCAGTACTTC
CSVEFLTSGTYEQYF
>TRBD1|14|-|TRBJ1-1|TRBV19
TGTGCCAGTAGCACAGGGGAAAGGAGCACTGAAGCTTTCTTT
CASSTGERSTEAFF